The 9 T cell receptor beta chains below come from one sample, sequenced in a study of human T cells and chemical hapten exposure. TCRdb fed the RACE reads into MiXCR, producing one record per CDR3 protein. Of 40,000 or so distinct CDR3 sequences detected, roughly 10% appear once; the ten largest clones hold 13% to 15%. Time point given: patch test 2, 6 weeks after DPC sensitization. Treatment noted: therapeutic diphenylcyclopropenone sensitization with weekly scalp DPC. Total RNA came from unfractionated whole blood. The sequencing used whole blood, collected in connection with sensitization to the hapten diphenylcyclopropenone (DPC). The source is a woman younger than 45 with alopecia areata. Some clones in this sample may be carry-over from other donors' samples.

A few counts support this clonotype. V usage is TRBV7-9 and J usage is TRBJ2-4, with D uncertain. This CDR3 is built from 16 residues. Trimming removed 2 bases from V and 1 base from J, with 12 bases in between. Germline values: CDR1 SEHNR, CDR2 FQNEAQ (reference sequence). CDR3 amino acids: CASSLPSGLAKNIQYF. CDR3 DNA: TGTGCCAGCAGCTTACCTTCGGGCTTGGCCAAAAACATTCAGTACTTC.

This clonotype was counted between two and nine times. CDR3 loop: CASSLSGTRQAYNEQFF. The DNA for the CDR3 is TGTGCCAGCAGCTTATCCGGCACGCGGCAGGCTTACAATGAGCAGTTCTTC. The chain is built from TRBV11-2 and TRBJ2-1, with D hard to call. The germline CDR1 and CDR2 sequences are SGHAT and FQNNGV. This CDR3 has 17 amino acids. Trimming pared 2 bases from V and 4 bases from J, leaving 18 bases between.

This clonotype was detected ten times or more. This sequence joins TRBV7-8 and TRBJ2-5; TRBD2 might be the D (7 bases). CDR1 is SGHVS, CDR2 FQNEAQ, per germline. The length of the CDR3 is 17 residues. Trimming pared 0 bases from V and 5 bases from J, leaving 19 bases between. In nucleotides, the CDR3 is TGTGCCAGCAGCTTAGCGCCCCCCCGGACAGCGGGGGAGACCCAGTACTTC. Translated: CASSLAPPRTAGETQYF.

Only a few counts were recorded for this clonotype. DNA for the CDR3: TGTGCCATCAGAACGAGCGGGGGGGCAGATACGCAGTATTTT. Its protein is CAIRTSGGADTQYF. V is TRBV10-3 and J is TRBJ2-3, with TRBD2 matching over 10 bases. The germline CDR1 and CDR2 sequences are ENHRY and SYGVKD. This CDR3 region has 14 residues. The ends lost 6 bases at V and 4 bases at J; junction bases unmatched: 4.

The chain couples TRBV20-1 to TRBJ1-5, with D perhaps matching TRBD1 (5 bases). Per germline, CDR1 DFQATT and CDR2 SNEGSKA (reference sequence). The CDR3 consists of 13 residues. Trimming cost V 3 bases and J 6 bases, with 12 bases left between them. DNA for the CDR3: TGCAGTGCTAGTTGGGGGGAGGGTCAGCCCCAGCATTTT. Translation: CSASWGEGQPQHF.

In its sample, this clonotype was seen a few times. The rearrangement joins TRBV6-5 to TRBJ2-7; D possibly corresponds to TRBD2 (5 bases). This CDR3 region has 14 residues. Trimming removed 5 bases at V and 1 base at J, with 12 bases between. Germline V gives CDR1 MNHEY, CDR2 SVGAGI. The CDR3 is CASSPSSYSYEQYF. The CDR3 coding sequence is TGTGCCAGCAGTCCTAGCTCGTATTCCTACGAGCAGTACTTC.

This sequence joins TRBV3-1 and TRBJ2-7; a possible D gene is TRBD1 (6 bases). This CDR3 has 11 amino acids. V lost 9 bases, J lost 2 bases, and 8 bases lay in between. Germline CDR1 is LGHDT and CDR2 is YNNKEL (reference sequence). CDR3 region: CASSGAYEQYF. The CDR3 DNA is TGTGCCAGTTCAGGGGCCTACGAGCAGTACTTC.

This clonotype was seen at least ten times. The CDR3 DNA reads TGTGCCAGCCGATTTGGGGCTTCTAGCTATGGCTACACCTTC. This gives the protein CASRFGASSYGYTF. The chain couples TRBV7-2 to TRBJ1-2; a possible D gene is TRBD1 (5 bases). V was shortened by 8 bases and J by 4 bases, with 17 bases between the two germline ends. The CDR3 loop spans 14 amino acids. In germline, CDR1 is SGHTA, CDR2 FQGNSA.

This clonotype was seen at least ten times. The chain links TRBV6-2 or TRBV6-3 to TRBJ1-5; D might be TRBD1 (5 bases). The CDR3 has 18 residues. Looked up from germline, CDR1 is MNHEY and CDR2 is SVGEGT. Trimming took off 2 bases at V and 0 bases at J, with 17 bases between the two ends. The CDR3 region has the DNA TGTGCCAGCAGTTACCCCCGGACCGGGACGGCTAGCAATCAGCCCCAGCATTTT. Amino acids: CASSYPRTGTASNQPQHF.